This TCR beta chain comes out of a study of blood T cells in healthy people across ages. Overall study findings and caveats: One million T cells yielded diversity estimates that were considered underestimates.

CDR1 is SQVTM and CDR2 is ANQGSEA in the germline V gene. The J segment lost 4 bases and the V segment lost 3 bases, leaving 8 bases of the junction unmatched. CDR3 length: 14 residues. The use of a sample-barcoded 5' primer and a J-beta primer mix characterized a second PCR of about 7 to 12 cycles. TCRdb re-analysed the 5' RACE reads in MiXCR, keeping a single row per CDR3 protein. The sample lists about 1.1 million distinct CDR3 sequences; approximately 38% were seen once. This clonotype was counted at least ten times. Its antigen is undetermined. What was sequenced was blood. This TCR was sampled from a man aged 18 to 30 in good health. The chain carries TRBV29-1 and TRBJ1-2, with 7 bases fitting TRBD1. This chain's CDR3 is CSVDDGTAFYGYTF. The CDR3 nucleotides read TGCAGCGTTGATGATGGGACAGCTTTCTATGGCTACACCTTC.